Reported below is one T cell receptor beta chain. CDR1 and CDR2 (germline): SGHRS, YFSETQ. V lost 5 bases to trimming and J lost 0 bases; unmatched junction nucleotides: 1. The CDR3 runs 13 residues. The entry originates in a study of shared clonotypes between healthy human individuals. The repertoire was sequenced with immunoSEQ multiplex PCR; TCRdb's copy has only in-frame clones and lacks some. The data contain 2 million to 2.5 million clones, roughly 96% of them singletons. The sample taken for sequencing was naive CD4+ T cells sorted from blood. Stated subset: CD45RA+ positively selected. V gene TRBV5-1 combines with J gene TRBJ2-7, with 8 bases fitting TRBD1. The receptor was derived from a man younger than 30 in good health. The CDR3 sequence is CASSGQGSYEQYF. The CDR3 bases are TGCGCCAGCAGTGGACAGGGCTCCTACGAGCAGTACTTC. The entire variable domain, with the rest obtained from reference TRBV5-1 and TRBJ2-7, is as follows: KAGVTQTPRYLIKTRGQQVTLSCSPISGHRSVSWYQQTPGQGLQFLFEYFSETQRNKGNFPGRFSGRQFSNSRSEMNVSTLELGDSALYLCASSGQGSYEQYFGPGTRLTVT.